Detailed here is one TCR beta chain. These data are taken from a study of cytomegalovirus exposure and HLA in healthy donors. Germline V gives CDR1 SGHDT, CDR2 YYEEEE. The ends lost 0 bases at V and 8 bases at J; junction bases unmatched: 9. CDR3 length equals 15 residues. It was with 60 Vbeta and 13 Jbeta primers that the PCR ran. Clones were sequenced by immunoSEQ multiplex PCR, and TCRdb holds only the in-frame ones, with some missing. The sample records 170,000 or so clones, approximately 80% being singletons. The receptor comes from a man aged 50 to 59 in good health and CMV-seropositive. The chain combines TRBV5-6 with TRBJ1-2; TRBD1 matches at 8 bases. The sample was PBMCs. CDR3 DNA sequence: TGTGCCAGCAGCTTGGATTTGGACAGGGACGACGGCTACACCTTC. This sequence encodes CASSLDLDRDDGYTF.